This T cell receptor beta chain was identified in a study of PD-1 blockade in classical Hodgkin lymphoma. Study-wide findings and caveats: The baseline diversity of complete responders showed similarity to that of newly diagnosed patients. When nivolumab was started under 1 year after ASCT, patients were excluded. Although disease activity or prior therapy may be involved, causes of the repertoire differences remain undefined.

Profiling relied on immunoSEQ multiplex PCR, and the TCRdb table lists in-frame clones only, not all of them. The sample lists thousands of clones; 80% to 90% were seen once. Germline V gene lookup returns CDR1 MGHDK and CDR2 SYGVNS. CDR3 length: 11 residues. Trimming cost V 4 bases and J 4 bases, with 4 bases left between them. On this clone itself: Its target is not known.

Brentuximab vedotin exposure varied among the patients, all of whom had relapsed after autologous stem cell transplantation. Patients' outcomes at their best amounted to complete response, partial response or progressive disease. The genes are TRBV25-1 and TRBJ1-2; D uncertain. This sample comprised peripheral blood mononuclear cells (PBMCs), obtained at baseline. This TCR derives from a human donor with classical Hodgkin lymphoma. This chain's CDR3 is CASSASYGYTF. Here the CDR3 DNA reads TGTGCCAGCAGTGCCAGCTATGGCTACACCTTC.